Listed below are T cell receptor beta chains from one sample, sequenced in a study of blood T cells in healthy people across ages. TCRdb re-called the 5' RACE reads through MiXCR, storing one row per CDR3 protein. The data show approximately 800,000 distinct CDR3 sequences, 36% seen once. Sequences were obtained from blood. Every receptor here comes from a man aged 18 to 29 in good health. Each CDR3 is given with its conserved first and last residue. A D gene is named only where the DNA matches it firmly. Size values are once, few and many counts, or a class for expanded clones, and some rows have none.

clone size	D gene	J gene	V gene	CDR3 DNA	CDR3 protein
many	NA	TRBJ2-4	TRBV25-1	TGTGCCAGCAGTGAATCTGGAGGGGGGACCCTAGCCAAAAACATTCAGTACTTC	CASSESGGGTLAKNIQYF
NA	NA	TRBJ2-3	TRBV20-1	TGCAGTGCTAGAGAGGGTACAGATACGCAGTATTTT	CSAREGTDTQYF
few	NA	TRBJ1-2	TRBV7-9	TGTGCCAGCAGCAATGGGGCCCCCACCTTTAACTATGGCTACACCTTC	CASSNGAPTFNYGYTF
NA	NA	TRBJ2-1	TRBV9	TGTGCCAGCAGCGTAGTAGGTTCCTATGAGCAGTTCTTC	CASSVVGSYEQFF
NA	NA	TRBJ1-2	TRBV20-1	TGCAGTGTGGGAGGCCTACTAGCTAACTATGGCTACACCTTC	CSVGGLLANYGYTF
NA	NA	TRBJ1-5	TRBV20-1	TGCAGTGCTAGAGATGCTGACAGCCTTAGACAGCCCCAGCATTTT	CSARDADSLRQPQHF
NA	TRBD1	TRBJ2-7	TRBV3-1	TGTGCCAGCAGCCAGAGGGACAGGGCATCCTACGAGCAGTACTTC	CASSQRDRASYEQYF
once	TRBD1	TRBJ1-5	TRBV12-3/TRBV12-4	TGTGCCAGCAGGGGGGGGACAGCTATCGAGCCCCAGCATTTT	CASRGGTAIEPQHF
NA	NA	TRBJ2-7	TRBV4-1	TGCGCCAGCAGCCAAGATCGCGGCCGTTACGAGCAGTACTTC	CASSQDRGRYEQYF
NA	TRBD2	TRBJ2-3	TRBV6-2/TRBV6-3	TGTGCCGGCAGTGTGGTTGCGGGGGGCACAGATACGCAGTATTTT	CAGSVVAGGTDTQYF